Listed below are T cell receptor beta chains from one sample, sequenced in a study of blood T cell repertoires in COVID-19. Assay: immunoSEQ multiplex PCR; the TCRdb copy retains only in-frame clones and omits some. The sample carries some 330,000 clones, 80% to 90% recorded once. Sequencing input: PBMCs or T cells enriched from blood (not recorded which). The origin of the receptors is a young man who had recovered from COVID-19. CDR3s include the opening cysteine and the closing phenylalanine or tryptophan. A D gene is named only where the DNA matches it firmly. The size entry is marked missing in some rows and otherwise reads once, few, many or a size class.

TRBV18	.	TRBJ1-3	TRBD1	CASSPRTGRGTGTIYF	TGTGCCAGCTCACCACGGACAGGGAGAGGTACAGGCACCATATATTTT
TRBV5-1	.	TRBJ1-6	.	CASSLGQTNSPLHF	TGCGCCAGCAGCTTGGGACAGACTAATTCACCCCTCCACTTT
TRBV6-2/TRBV6-3	.	TRBJ1-3	.	CASSFNSGNTIYF	TGTGCCAGCAGTTTTAACTCTGGAAACACCATATATTTT
TRBV5-1	.	TRBJ2-1	.	CASSLAGKGTYNEQFF	TGCGCCAGCAGCTTGGCCGGGAAGGGGACTTACAATGAGCAGTTCTTC
TRBV28	.	TRBJ1-2	TRBD1	CASTRQGANYGYTF	TGTGCCAGCACCAGACAGGGAGCTAACTATGGCTACACCTTC
TRBV27	.	TRBJ2-2	.	CASSFGGRTGELFF	TGTGCCAGCAGTTTCGGGGGTCGCACCGGGGAGCTGTTTTTT
TRBV28	.	TRBJ1-2	TRBD1	CASRYIDRVEDVGYTF	TGTGCCAGCAGATACATCGACAGGGTAGAGGATGTAGGCTACACCTTC
TRBV4-1	many	TRBJ2-4	TRBD2	CASSPNTGGGNIQYF	TGCGCCAGCAGCCCGAACACCGGGGGGGGGAACATTCAGTACTTC
TRBV5-1	.	TRBJ1-2	TRBD1	CASSLGVGTDFGYTF	TGCGCCAGCAGCTTGGGGGTTGGGACAGATTTTGGCTACACCTTC
TRBV6-6	.	TRBJ1-5	.	CASSYPRLGNQPQHF	TGTGCCAGCAGTTACCCCCGACTCGGCAATCAGCCCCAGCATTTT
TRBV19	.	TRBJ2-7	.	CASSLTALYEQYF	TGTGCCAGTAGTTTGACAGCACTCTACGAGCAGTACTTC
TRBV6-5	.	TRBJ1-1	TRBD1	CASSYQGAGGGMGAFF	TGTGCCAGCAGTTACCAAGGCGCAGGGGGCGGGATGGGAGCTTTCTTT
TRBV18	.	TRBJ1-2	TRBD1	CASSPPGQGAHIYYGYTF	TGTGCCAGCTCACCACCGGGACAGGGGGCGCATATCTACTATGGCTACACCTTC
TRBV6-5	.	TRBJ2-5	TRBD2	CASSVLLAGGRNF	TGTGCCAGCAGCGTTCTATTAGCGGGGGGCAGAAACTTC
TRBV29-1	.	TRBJ2-7	TRBD1	CSVEKAGGNYEQYF	TGCAGCGTTGAAAAGGCAGGGGGCAACTACGAGCAGTACTTC
TRBV5-1	.	TRBJ2-7	TRBD2	CASSLASAGVSYEQYF	TGCGCCAGCAGCTTGGCTTCAGCGGGGGTCTCCTACGAGCAGTACTTC
TRBV23-1	once	TRBJ2-7	.	CASSQPSAPIPLYEQYF	TGCGCCAGCAGTCAACCCAGCGCTCCCATACCCCTCTACGAGCAGTACTTC
TRBV15	once	TRBJ2-7	.	CATSRDRTHYEQYF	TGTGCCACCAGCAGAGATAGGACACACTACGAGCAGTACTTC
TRBV19	.	TRBJ2-7	.	CASSEGAPHQYEQYF	TGTGCCAGTAGTGAGGGAGCACCACACCAATACGAGCAGTACTTC
TRBV5-1	few	TRBJ1-2	.	CASSLNQGGVYGYTF	TGCGCCAGCAGCTTGAATCAGGGTGGGGTTTATGGCTACACCTTC
TRBV9	once	TRBJ1-1	.	CASSVVPQNTEAFF	TGTGCCAGCAGCGTAGTCCCCCAGAACACTGAAGCTTTCTTT
TRBV28	.	TRBJ2-2	TRBD2	CASSLSLLLAGARTGELFF	TGTGCCAGCAGTTTATCTCTATTGCTAGCGGGGGCGCGCACCGGGGAGCTGTTTTTT
TRBV4-2	few	TRBJ1-4	TRBD1	CASSQGGQATNEKLFF	TGTGCCAGCAGCCAAGGGGGACAGGCAACTAATGAAAAACTGTTTTTT
TRBV18	.	TRBJ2-3	.	CASSPPVGGASTDTQYF	TGTGCCAGCTCACCACCGGTTGGGGGCGCGAGCACAGATACGCAGTATTTT
TRBV28	.	TRBJ1-3	.	CASTPSGGSSGNTIYF	TGTGCCAGCACACCTTCCGGGGGAAGCTCTGGAAACACCATATATTTT
TRBV18	.	TRBJ1-5	.	CASSLGHNQPQHF	TGTGCCAGCTCGCTCGGTCACAATCAGCCCCAGCATTTT
TRBV12-3/TRBV12-4	.	TRBJ1-2	.	CASSQGRYGYTF	TGTGCCAGCAGCCAGGGGCGTTATGGCTACACCTTC
TRBV5-1	.	TRBJ1-2	TRBD1	CASSFDRANYGYTF	TGCGCCAGCAGCTTCGACAGGGCTAACTATGGCTACACCTTC